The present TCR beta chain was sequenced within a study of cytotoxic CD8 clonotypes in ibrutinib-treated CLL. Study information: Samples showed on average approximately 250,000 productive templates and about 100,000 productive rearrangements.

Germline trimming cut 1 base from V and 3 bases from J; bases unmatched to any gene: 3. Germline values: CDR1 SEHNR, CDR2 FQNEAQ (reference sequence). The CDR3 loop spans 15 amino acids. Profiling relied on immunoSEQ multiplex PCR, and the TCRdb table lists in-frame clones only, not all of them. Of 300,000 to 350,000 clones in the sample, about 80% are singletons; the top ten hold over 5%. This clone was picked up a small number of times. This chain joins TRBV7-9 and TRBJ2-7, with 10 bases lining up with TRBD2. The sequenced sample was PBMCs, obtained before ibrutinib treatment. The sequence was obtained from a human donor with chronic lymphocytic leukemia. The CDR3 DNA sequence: TGTGCCAGCAGCTTAGGACTAGCGGGCCTCTACGAGCAGTACTTC. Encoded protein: CASSLGLAGLYEQYF. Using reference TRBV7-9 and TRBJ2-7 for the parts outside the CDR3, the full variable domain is DTGVSQNPRHKITKRGQNVTFRCDPISEHNRLYWYRQTLGQGPEFLTYFQNEAQLEKSRLLSDRFSAERPKGSFSTLEIQRTEQGDSAMYLCASSLGLAGLYEQYFGPGTRLTVT.